What follows is one T cell receptor beta chain and its context. Its antigen is as yet unknown. The sample is drawn from a study of post-analysis software for immune sequencing data. Whole-study results and caveats: Under F measure analysis, samples from one preparation batch co-clustered strongly. Four or five TRBV segments, TRBV5-6, TRBV5-1 and TRBV20-1 among them, were found more frequent in patients than controls.

This CDR3 is built from 12 residues. The germline V gene has CDR1 SNHLY and CDR2 FYNNEI. V dropped 3 bases and J dropped 4 bases, with 7 bases sitting between them. cDNA libraries of TCR beta carried unique molecular identifiers. TCRdb used MiXCR to reprocess the PCR reads, holding one entry per CDR3 protein. The data hold hundreds of thousands of distinct CDR3 sequences, with around 37% observed a single time. The sequence came from a girl aged 5 to 17 with multiple sclerosis. The rearrangement joins TRBV2 to TRBJ2-7, with D hard to call. The source material was blood. CDR3 sequence (DNA): TGTGCCAGCAGTGAGGAGTGGTACGAGCAGTACTTC. As protein: CASSEEWYEQYF.